This T cell receptor beta chain was sequenced during a study of cytomegalovirus exposure and HLA in healthy donors. CDR1 is SQVTM, CDR2 ANQGSEA, per germline. The CDR3 is 12 amino acids. V was trimmed by 8 bases and J by 4 bases, leaving 12 bases between them. The PCR was carried out with 60 Vbeta primers and 13 Jbeta primers. The assay was immunoSEQ multiplex PCR, and TCRdb's table has in-frame clones only and misses some. The sample holds some 200,000 clones, approximately 80% seen once. V usage is TRBV29-1 and J usage is TRBJ1-3; D unresolved. The sample taken for sequencing was PBMCs. The sequence derives from a woman in her twenties or thirties in good health and CMV-seronegative. The CDR3 nucleotides are TGCAGCCCCCCCGGTGAGGGAAACACCATATATTTT. Translated: CSPPGEGNTIYF.